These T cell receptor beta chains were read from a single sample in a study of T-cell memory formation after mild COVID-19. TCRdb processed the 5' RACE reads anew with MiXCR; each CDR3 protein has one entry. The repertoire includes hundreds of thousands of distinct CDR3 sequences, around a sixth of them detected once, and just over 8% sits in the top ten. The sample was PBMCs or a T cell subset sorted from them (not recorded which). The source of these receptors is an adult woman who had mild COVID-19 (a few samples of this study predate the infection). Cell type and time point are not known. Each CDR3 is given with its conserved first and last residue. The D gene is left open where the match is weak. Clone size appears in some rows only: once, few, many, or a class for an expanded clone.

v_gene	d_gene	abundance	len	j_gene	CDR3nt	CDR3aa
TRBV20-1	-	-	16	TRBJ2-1	TGCAGTGCCCACCGGGGTAGCTCGCGCTCCTACAATGAGCAGTTCTTC	CSAHRGSSRSYNEQFF
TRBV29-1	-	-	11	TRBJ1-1	TGCAGCGCGGGGAGAAACACTGAAGCTTTCTTT	CSAGRNTEAFF
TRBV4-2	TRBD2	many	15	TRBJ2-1	TGTGCCAGCAGCCAGGGGACTAGCGGGAGCAATGAGCAGTTCTTC	CASSQGTSGSNEQFF
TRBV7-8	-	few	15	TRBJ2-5	TGTGCCAGCAGCTTAGGGTTTACTAAATGGGAGACCCAGTACTTC	CASSLGFTKWETQYF
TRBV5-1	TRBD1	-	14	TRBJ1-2	TGCGCCAGCAGCTTGGGGGACAGCCTCTATGGCTACACCTTC	CASSLGDSLYGYTF
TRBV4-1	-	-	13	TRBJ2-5	TGCGCCAGCAGCCAAGACAGGGTAGAGACCCAGTACTTC	CASSQDRVETQYF
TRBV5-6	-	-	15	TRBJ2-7	TGTGCCAGCAGCTTCTTCAAGGGGTTCTCCTACGAGCAGTACTTC	CASSFFKGFSYEQYF
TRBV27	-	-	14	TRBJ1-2	TGTGCCAGCAGTTTCGGGGGCGAAAACTATGGCTACACCTTC	CASSFGGENYGYTF
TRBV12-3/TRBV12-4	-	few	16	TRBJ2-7	TGTGCCAGCAGTTTGGGGGCAGACCCCCGTCTCGACGAGCAGTACTTC	CASSLGADPRLDEQYF
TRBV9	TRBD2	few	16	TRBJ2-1	TGTGCCAGCAGCTCCTTAGCGGGGGGGCTAATGAATGAGCAGTTCTTC	CASSSLAGGLMNEQFF
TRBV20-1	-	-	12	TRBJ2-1	TGCAGTGCTAGCAGTCTAGCCAATGAGCAGTTCTTC	CSASSLANEQFF
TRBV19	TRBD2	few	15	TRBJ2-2	TGTGCCAGTAGTATGGGACTAGCGGGAGTCGGGGAGCTGTTTTTT	CASSMGLAGVGELFF
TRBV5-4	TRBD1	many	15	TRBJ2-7	TGTGCCAGCAGCTTCCGCGACAGGGGGCGCTACGAGCAGTACTTC	CASSFRDRGRYEQYF
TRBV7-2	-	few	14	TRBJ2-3	TGTGCCAGCAGCCCCGACAGAGGGTCAGATACGCAGTATTTT	CASSPDRGSDTQYF
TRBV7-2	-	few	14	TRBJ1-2	TGTGCCAGCAGCTTAGAGGGTTTGGGAGCAGGCTACACCTTC	CASSLEGLGAGYTF
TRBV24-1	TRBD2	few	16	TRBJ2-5	TGTGCCACCAGTGACCTAATGGGACTAGCGGGAGGTACCCAGTACTTC	CATSDLMGLAGGTQYF
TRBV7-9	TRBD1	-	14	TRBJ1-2	TGTGCCAGCAGCGTCGACAGGGGCAACTATGGCTACACCTTC	CASSVDRGNYGYTF
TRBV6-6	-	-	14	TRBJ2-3	TGTGCCAGCAGTTACGCTGTCGGGGAAGATACGCAGTATTTT	CASSYAVGEDTQYF
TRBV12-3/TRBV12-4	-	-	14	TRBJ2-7	TGTGCCAGCAGTTTTAGCCATGGGGCCTACGAGCAGTACTTC	CASSFSHGAYEQYF
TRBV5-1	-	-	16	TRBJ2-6	TGCGCCAGCAGCTTGGAAGGGGGCTCTGGGGCCAACGTCCTGACTTTC	CASSLEGGSGANVLTF
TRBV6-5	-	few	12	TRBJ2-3	TGTGCCAGCAGGGTTAGTGCAGATACGCAGTATTTT	CASRVSADTQYF
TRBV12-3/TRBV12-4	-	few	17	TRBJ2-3	TGTGCCAGCAGTTTAGAGGGACACCGAGTCAGCACAGATACGCAGTATTTT	CASSLEGHRVSTDTQYF
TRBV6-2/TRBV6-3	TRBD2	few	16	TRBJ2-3	TGTGCCAGCAGTGAGACTAGCGGGAGGTCATCAGATACGCAGTATTTT	CASSETSGRSSDTQYF
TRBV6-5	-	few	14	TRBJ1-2	TGTGCCAGCAGCCCGGGACTCAGGATAGGTGGCTACACCTTC	CASSPGLRIGGYTF
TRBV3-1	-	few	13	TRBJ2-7	TGTGCCAGCAGCCCAGGGGGAGGGCTCGAGCAGTACTTC	CASSPGGGLEQYF
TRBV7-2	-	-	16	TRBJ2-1	TGTGCCAGCAGTTCTCCTGGCGGAACCTCCTACAATGAGCAGTTCTTC	CASSSPGGTSYNEQFF
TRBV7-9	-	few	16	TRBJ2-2	TGTGCCAGCATCTCGGGCGAACATATCAACACCGGGGAGCTGTTTTTT	CASISGEHINTGELFF
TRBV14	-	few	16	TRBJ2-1	TGTGCCAGCAGCCTAGACTCAGGACACCGCTACAATGAGCAGTTCTTC	CASSLDSGHRYNEQFF
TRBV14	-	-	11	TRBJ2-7	TGTGCCAGCAGCCCGAAATACGAGCAGTACTTC	CASSPKYEQYF